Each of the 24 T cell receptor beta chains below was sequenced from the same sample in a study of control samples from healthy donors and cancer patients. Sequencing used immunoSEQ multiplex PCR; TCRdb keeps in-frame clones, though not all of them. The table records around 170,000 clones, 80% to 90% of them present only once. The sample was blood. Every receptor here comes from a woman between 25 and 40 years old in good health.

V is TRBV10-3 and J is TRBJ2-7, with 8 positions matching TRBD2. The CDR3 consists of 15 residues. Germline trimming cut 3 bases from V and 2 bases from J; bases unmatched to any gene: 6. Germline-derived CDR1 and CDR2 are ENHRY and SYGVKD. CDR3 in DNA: TGTGCCATCAGTGAATTTACTAGCGGACCCTACGAGCAGTACTTC. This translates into CAISEFTSGPYEQYF.

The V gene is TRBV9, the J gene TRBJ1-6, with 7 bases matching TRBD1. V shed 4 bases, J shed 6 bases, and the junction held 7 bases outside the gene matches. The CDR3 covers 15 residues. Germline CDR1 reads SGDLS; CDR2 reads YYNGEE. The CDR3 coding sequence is TGTGCCAGCAGCCCCGGGACAGTCCTTAATTCACCCCTCCACTTT. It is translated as CASSPGTVLNSPLHF.

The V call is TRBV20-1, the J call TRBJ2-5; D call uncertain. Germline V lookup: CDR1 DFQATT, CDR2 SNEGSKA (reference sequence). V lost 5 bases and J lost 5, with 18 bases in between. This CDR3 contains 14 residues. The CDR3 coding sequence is TGCAGTGCTCGTGGTATGGGCTCCGGGGAGACCCAGTACTTC. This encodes CSARGMGSGETQYF.

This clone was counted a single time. The CDR3 DNA sequence: TGTGCCAGCACCTCCTCGCCAAAGACAGATACGCAGTATTTT. This sequence encodes CASTSSPKTDTQYF. V gene TRBV6-5 combines with J gene TRBJ2-3; D gene ambiguous. This CDR3 is built from 14 residues. Per germline, CDR1 MNHEY and CDR2 SVGAGI. Trimming shortened V by 7 bases and J by 3 bases, and 14 bases separated the two germline ends.

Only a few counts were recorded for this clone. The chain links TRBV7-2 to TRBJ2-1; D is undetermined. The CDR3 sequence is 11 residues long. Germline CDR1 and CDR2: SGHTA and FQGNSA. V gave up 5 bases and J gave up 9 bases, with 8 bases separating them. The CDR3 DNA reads TGTGCCAGCAGCCCCTCCGGTGAGCAGTTCTTC. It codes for CASSPSGEQFF.

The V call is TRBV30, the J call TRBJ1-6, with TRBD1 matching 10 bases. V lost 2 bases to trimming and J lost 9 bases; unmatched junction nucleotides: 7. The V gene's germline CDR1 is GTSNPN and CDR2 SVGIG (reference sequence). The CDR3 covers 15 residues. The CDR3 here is CAWSKIGQGVSPLHF. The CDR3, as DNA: TGTGCCTGGAGTAAGATAGGACAGGGGGTTTCACCCCTCCACTTT.

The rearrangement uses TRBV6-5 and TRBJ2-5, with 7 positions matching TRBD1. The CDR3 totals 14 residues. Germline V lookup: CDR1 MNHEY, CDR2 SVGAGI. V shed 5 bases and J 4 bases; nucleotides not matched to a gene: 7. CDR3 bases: TGTGCCAGCAGTCCCGGGACAGATGGAGAGACCCAGTACTTC. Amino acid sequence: CASSPGTDGETQYF.

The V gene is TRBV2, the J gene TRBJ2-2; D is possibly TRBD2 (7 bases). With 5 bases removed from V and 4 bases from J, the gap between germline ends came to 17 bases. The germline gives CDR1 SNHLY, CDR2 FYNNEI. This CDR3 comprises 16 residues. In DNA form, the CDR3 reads TGTGCCAGCAGTCCCGGGGGGCTAGCAGGCACCGGGGAGCTGTTTTTT. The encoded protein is CASSPGGLAGTGELFF.

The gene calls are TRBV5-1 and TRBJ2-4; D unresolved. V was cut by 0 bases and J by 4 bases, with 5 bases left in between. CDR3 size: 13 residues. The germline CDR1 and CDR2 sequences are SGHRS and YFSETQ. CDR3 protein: CASSLDGKNIQYF. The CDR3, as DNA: TGCGCCAGCAGCTTGGATGGGAAAAACATTCAGTACTTC. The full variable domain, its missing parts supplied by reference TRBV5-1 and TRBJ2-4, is KAGVTQTPRYLIKTRGQQVTLSCSPISGHRSVSWYQQTPGQGLQFLFEYFSETQRNKGNFPGRFSGRQFSNSRSEMNVSTLELGDSALYLCASSLDGKNIQYFGAGTRLSVL.

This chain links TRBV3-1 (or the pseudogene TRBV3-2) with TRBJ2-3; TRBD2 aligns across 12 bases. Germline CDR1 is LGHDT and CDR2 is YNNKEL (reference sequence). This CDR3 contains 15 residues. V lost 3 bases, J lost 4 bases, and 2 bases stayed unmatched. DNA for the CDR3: TGTGCCAGCAGCCACGGACTAGCGGGGCCAGATACGCAGTATTTT. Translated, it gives CASSHGLAGPDTQYF.

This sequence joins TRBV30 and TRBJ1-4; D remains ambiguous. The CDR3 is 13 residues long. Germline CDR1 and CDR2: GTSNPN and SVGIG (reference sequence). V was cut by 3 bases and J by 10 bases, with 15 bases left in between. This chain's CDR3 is CAWSPLSSGKLFF. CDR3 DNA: TGTGCCTGGAGCCCCCTCTCTTCGGGAAAACTGTTTTTT.

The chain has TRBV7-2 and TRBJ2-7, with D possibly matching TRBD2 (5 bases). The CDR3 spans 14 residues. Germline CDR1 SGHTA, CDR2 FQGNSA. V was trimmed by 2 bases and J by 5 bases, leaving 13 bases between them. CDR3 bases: TGTGCCAGCAGCTTAAGCGCGAGGGTGGACGAGCAGTACTTC. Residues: CASSLSARVDEQYF.

This CDR3 reads CASCRDGAPYEQYV. The CDR3 nucleotides read TGTGCCAGCTGCCGGGACGGCGCTCCCTACGAGCAGTACGTC. The rearrangement uses TRBV6-5 and TRBJ2-7; D may correspond to TRBD1 or TRBD2 (5 bases each). Trimming took 8 bases from V and 2 from J, leaving 16 bases between them. Germline CDR1 reads MNHEY; CDR2 reads SVGAGI. CDR3 length: 14 amino acids.

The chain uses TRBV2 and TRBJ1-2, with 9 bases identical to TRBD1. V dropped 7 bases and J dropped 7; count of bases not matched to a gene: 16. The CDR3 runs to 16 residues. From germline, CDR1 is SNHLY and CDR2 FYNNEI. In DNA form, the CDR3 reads TGTGCCAGCACCCCCCTGGGAGGACAGGGGTCGTCTGGCTACACCTTC. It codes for CASTPLGGQGSSGYTF.

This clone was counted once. The CDR3 bases are TGTGCCAGCGAGAGGGACTTAAGTCCCTTGTTCTATGGCTACACCTTC. Protein sequence: CASERDLSPLFYGYTF. This sequence joins TRBV7-9 and TRBJ1-2; weak D call: TRBD1 (5 bases). CDR1 is SEHNR, CDR2 FQNEAQ, per germline (reference sequence). This CDR3 has 16 amino acids. The germline V and J ends were trimmed by 8 bases and 4 bases, with 23 bases remaining between them.

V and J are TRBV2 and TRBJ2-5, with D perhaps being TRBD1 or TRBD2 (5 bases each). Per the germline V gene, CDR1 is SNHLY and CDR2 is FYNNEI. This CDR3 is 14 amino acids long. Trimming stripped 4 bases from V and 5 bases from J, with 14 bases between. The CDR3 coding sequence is TGTGCCAGCAGTGTATTTCAGGGCGGGGAGACCCAGTACTTC. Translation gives CASSVFQGGETQYF.

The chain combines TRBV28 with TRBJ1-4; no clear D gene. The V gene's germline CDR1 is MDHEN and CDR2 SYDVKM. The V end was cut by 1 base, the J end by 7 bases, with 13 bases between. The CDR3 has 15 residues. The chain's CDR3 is CASSLYSVSGEKLFF. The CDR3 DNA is TGTGCCAGCAGTTTATACTCGGTTAGTGGTGAAAAACTGTTTTTT.

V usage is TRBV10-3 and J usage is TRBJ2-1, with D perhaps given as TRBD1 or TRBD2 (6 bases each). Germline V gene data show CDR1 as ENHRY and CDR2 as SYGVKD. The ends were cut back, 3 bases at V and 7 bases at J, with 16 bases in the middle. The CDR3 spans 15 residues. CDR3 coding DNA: TGTGCCATCAGTGATATCCGGGGGCCTTCAAATGAGCAGTTCTTC. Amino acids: CAISDIRGPSNEQFF.

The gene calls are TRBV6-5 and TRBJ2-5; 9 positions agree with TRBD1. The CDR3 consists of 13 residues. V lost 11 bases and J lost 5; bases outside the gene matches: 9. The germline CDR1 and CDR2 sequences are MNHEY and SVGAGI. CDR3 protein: CAGTTGGRETQYF. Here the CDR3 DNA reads TGTGCCGGCACCACAGGGGGCAGGGAGACCCAGTACTTC.

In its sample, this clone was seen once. The CDR3: CASSLGPGTQETQYF. For the CDR3, the DNA is TGTGCCAGCAGCTTGGGGCCCGGGACCCAAGAGACCCAGTACTTC. The chain carries TRBV5-4 and TRBJ2-5; either TRBD1 or TRBD2 may supply D (5 bases each). Germline lookup yields CDR1 SGHNT and CDR2 YYREEE (reference sequence). This CDR3 has 15 residues. V was shortened by 0 bases and J by 1 base, with 10 bases between the two germline ends.

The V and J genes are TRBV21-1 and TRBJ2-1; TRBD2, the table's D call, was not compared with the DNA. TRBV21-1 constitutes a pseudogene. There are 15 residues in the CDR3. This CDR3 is CASSKWGGPLNEQFF. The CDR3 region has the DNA TGTGCCAGCAGCAAGTGGGGGGGCCCCTTGAATGAGCAGTTCTTC.

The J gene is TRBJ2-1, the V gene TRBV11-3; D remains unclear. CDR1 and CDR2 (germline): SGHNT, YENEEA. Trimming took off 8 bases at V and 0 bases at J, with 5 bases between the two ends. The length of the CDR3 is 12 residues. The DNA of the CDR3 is TGTGCCAGCGGGGACTCCTACAATGAGCAGTTCTTC. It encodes CASGDSYNEQFF.

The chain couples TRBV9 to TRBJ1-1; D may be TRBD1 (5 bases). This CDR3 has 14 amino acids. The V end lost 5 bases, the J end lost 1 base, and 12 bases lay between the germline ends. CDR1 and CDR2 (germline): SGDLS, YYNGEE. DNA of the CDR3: TGTGCCAGCAGTCGGGAGGGGTGGAACACTGAAGCTTTCTTT. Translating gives CASSREGWNTEAFF.

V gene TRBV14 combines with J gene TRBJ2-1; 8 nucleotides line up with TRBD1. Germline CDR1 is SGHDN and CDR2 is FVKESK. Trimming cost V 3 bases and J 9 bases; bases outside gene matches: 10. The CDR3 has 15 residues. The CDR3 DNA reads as TGTGCCAGCAGCCAGTCCAGGGGGCGGGGTGGTGAGCAGTTCTTC. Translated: CASSQSRGRGGEQFF.